This T cell receptor (beta chain) comes out of a study of T cell responses to AZD1222 COVID-19 vaccine. For this clone: Its antigen is undetermined.

Trimming removed 5 bases from V and 3 bases from J, with 7 bases in between. Germline-derived CDR1 and CDR2 are LGHDT and YNNKEL (reference sequence). The CDR3 contains 13 residues. Findings of the study overall: Dominant at 160-218 and 743-854, vaccine-associated CD4 TCRs also spanned spike. Two doses of AZD1222 preceded a rise in Spike-specific TCR breadth and depth.

Assay used: immunoSEQ multiplex PCR; TCRdb lists only in-frame clones, some missing. The repertoire holds over 85,000 clones, with more than 80% as singletons. The clonotype originates from an adult in good health. This material consisted of peripheral blood, taken on day 0 of AZD1222 vaccination. The gene calls are TRBV3-1 (or the pseudogene TRBV3-2) and TRBJ2-2; D gene ambiguous. In DNA, the CDR3 is TGTGCCAGCAGCGGTGTAGACACCGGGGAGCTGTTTTTT. Its protein is CASSGVDTGELFF.